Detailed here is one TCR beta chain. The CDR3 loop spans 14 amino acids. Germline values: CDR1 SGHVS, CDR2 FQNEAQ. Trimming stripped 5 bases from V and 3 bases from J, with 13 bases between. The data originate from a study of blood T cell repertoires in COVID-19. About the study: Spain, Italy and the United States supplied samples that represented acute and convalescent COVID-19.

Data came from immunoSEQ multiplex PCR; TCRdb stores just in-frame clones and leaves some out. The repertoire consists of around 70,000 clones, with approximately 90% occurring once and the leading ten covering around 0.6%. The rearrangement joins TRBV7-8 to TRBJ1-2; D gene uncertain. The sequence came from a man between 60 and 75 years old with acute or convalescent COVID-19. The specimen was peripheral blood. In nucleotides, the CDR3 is TGTGCCAGCAGCCCAGTGGGAGGGTACTATGGCTACACCTTC. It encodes CASSPVGGYYGYTF. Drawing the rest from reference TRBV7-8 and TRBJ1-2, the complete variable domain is GAGVSQSPRYKVAKRGQDVALRCDPISGHVSLFWYQQALGQGPEFLTYFQNEAQLDKSGLPSDRFFAERPEGSVSTLKIQRTQQEDSAVYLCASSPVGGYYGYTFGSGTRLTVV.